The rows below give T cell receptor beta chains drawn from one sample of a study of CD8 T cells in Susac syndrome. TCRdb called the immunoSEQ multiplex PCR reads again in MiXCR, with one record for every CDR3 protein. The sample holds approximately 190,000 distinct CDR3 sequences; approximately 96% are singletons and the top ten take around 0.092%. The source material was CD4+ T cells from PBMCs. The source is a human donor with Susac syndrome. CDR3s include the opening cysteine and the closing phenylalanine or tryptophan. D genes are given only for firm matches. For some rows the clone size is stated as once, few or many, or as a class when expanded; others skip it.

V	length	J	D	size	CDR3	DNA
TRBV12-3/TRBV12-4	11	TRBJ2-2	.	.	CASSSTGELFF	TGTGCCAGCAGTTCGACCGGGGAGCTGTTTTTT
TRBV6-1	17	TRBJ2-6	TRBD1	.	CASSEYLTGTGANVLTF	TGTGCCAGCAGTGAATACCTGACAGGGACTGGGGCCAACGTCCTGACTTTC
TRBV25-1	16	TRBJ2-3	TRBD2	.	CASSEYGREHTDTQYF	TGTGCCAGCAGTGAATATGGGAGGGAACACACAGATACGCAGTATTTT
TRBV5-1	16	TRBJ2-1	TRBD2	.	CASSHLTSGGAGEQFF	TGCGCCAGCAGCCATCTTACTAGCGGGGGAGCGGGTGAGCAGTTCTTC
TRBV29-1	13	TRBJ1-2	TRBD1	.	CSVEEQGSYGYTF	TGCAGCGTTGAAGAACAGGGGTCCTATGGCTACACCTTC
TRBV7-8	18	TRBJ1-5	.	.	CASSLAARGRGQHQPQHF	TGTGCCAGCAGCTTAGCCGCGAGGGGACGAGGACAGCATCAGCCCCAGCATTTT
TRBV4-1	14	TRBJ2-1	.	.	CASGSYRVANEQFF	TGCGCCAGCGGGTCGTACAGGGTCGCCAATGAGCAGTTCTTC
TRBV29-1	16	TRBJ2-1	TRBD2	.	CSVGTSGGDRYNEQFF	TGCAGCGTTGGGACTAGCGGGGGGGACCGGTACAATGAGCAGTTCTTC
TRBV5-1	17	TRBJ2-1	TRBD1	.	CASSLVGIGQGGNEQFF	TGCGCCAGCAGCTTGGTTGGCATCGGACAGGGAGGCAATGAGCAGTTCTTC
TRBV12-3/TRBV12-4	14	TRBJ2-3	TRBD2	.	CATTNTRGLATQYF	TGTGCCACCACGAACACTAGGGGACTAGCCACGCAGTATTTT
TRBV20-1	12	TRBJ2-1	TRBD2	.	CSASGGEDEQFF	TGCAGTGCTAGCGGGGGGGAAGATGAGCAGTTCTTC
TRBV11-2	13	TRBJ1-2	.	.	CASSTNTAYGYTF	TGTGCCAGCAGTACGAACACCGCCTATGGCTACACCTTC
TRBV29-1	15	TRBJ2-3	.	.	CSVEDPAGSTDTQYF	TGCAGCGTTGAAGATCCGGCGGGGTCCACAGATACGCAGTATTTT
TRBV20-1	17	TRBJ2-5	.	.	CSASSSLGGAPQETQYF	TGCAGTGCCAGTTCAAGTTTAGGGGGGGCCCCTCAAGAGACCCAGTACTTC
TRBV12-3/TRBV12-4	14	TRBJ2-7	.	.	CASSFPPGDYEQYF	TGTGCCAGCAGTTTTCCCCCAGGCGACTACGAGCAGTACTTC
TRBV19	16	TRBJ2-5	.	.	CASSIDKDTGRETQYF	TGTGCCAGTAGTATAGATAAGGACACCGGTCGGGAGACCCAGTACTTC
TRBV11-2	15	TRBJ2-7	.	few	CASSSGHQNSYEQYF	TGTGCCAGCAGCTCGGGACATCAAAACTCCTACGAGCAGTACTTC
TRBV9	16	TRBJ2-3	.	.	CASSVAGGTPPDTQYF	TGTGCCAGCAGCGTAGCAGGAGGGACTCCCCCGGATACGCAGTATTTT
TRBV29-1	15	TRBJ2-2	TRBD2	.	CSASGLAGNTGELFF	TGCAGCGCTTCCGGACTAGCGGGGAACACCGGGGAGCTGTTTTTT
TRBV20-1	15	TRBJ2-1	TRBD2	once	CSAPSLAGLYNEQFF	TGCAGTGCTCCATCACTAGCGGGGTTATACAATGAGCAGTTCTTC
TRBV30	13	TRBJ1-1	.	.	CAWSNFENTEAFF	TGTGCCTGGAGTAACTTCGAGAACACTGAAGCTTTCTTT
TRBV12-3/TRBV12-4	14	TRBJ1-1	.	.	CASIQGHQNTEAFF	TGTGCCAGCATCCAGGGACACCAGAACACTGAAGCTTTCTTT
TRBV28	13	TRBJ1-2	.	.	CASSLVGGDGYTF	TGTGCCAGCAGTTTAGTTGGAGGGGATGGCTACACCTTC
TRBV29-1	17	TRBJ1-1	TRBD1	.	CSAGPGQGAHMNTEAFF	TGCAGCGCCGGCCCGGGACAGGGGGCCCATATGAACACTGAAGCTTTCTTT
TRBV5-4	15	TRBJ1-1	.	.	CASSLAVQGNTEAFF	TGTGCCAGCAGCTTGGCGGTACAGGGGAACACTGAAGCTTTCTTT
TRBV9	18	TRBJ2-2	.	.	CASSERPYGGNPTGELFF	TGTGCCAGCAGCGAGCGGCCCTATGGGGGGAATCCTACCGGGGAGCTGTTTTTT
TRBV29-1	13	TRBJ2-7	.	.	CSVRGPGNHEQYF	TGCAGCGTTCGGGGCCCAGGGAACCACGAGCAGTACTTC
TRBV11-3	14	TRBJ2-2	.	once	CASSTRTAPGELFF	TGTGCCAGCAGCACTCGGACGGCCCCGGGGGAGCTGTTTTTT
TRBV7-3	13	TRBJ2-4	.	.	CASSPGLENIQYF	TGTGCCAGCAGCCCGGGTCTTGAAAACATTCAGTACTTC
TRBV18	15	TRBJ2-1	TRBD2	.	CASSALAGVDNEQFF	TGTGCCAGCTCGGCCCTAGCGGGGGTCGACAATGAGCAGTTCTTC
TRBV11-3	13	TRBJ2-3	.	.	CASSLDRGDTQYF	TGTGCCAGCAGCTTAGATCGTGGAGATACGCAGTATTTT
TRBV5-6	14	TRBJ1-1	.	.	CASSLRVAGTEAFF	TGTGCCAGCAGCTTGAGGGTGGCGGGCACTGAAGCTTTCTTT
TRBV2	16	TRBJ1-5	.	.	CASTRVMRLGNQPQHF	TGTGCCAGCACCCGAGTCATGAGGTTAGGGAATCAGCCCCAGCATTTT
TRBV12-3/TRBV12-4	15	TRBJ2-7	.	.	CASRPSGGSFYEQYF	TGTGCCAGCAGACCATCGGGGGGCTCCTTCTACGAGCAGTACTTC
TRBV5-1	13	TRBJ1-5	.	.	CASSLDDNQPQHF	TGCGCCAGCAGCTTGGATGACAATCAGCCCCAGCATTTT
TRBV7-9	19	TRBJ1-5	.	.	CASSSAGEGDGHSNQPQHF	TGTGCCAGCAGCTCCGCTGGCGAGGGGGACGGACATAGCAATCAGCCCCAGCATTTT
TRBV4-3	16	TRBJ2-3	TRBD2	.	CASSQDPGGGADTQYF	TGCGCCAGCAGCCAAGATCCAGGTGGGGGGGCAGATACGCAGTATTTT
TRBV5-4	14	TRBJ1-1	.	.	CASSLGGGVAEAFF	TGTGCCAGCAGCTTGGGGGGTGGGGTCGCTGAAGCTTTCTTT
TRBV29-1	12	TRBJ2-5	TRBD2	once	CSVVQGGETQYF	TGCAGCGTTGTGCAGGGAGGGGAGACCCAGTACTTC
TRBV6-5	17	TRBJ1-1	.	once	CASSYSIASGAVTEAFF	TGTGCCAGCAGTTACTCGATAGCTTCCGGGGCGGTCACTGAAGCTTTCTTT
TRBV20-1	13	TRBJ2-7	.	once	CSASWGETYEQYF	TGCAGTGCTAGTTGGGGGGAAACCTACGAGCAGTACTTC
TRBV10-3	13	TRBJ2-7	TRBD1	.	CATRTGGSNEQYF	TGTGCCACCAGGACAGGGGGCTCCAACGAGCAGTACTTC
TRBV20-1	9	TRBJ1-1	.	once	CRPNTEAFF	TGCAGGCCGAACACTGAAGCTTTCTTT
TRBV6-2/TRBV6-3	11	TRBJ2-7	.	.	CASSFPHEQYF	TGTGCCAGCAGTTTCCCGCACGAGCAGTACTTC
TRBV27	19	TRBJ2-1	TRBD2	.	CASSHKRKRLAGVNNEQFF	TGTGCCAGCAGCCATAAGAGGAAGAGACTAGCGGGGGTTAACAATGAGCAGTTCTTC
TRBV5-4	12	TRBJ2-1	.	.	CASSAQGFEQFF	TGTGCCAGCAGCGCCCAGGGTTTTGAGCAGTTCTTC
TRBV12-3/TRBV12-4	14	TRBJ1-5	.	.	CASSLVHYPQPQHF	TGTGCCAGCAGTTTAGTCCATTATCCTCAGCCCCAGCATTTT
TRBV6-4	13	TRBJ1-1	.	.	CASRGTPGTEAFF	TGTGCCAGCAGAGGGACACCGGGCACTGAAGCTTTCTTT
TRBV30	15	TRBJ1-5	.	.	CAWSVGTFIHQPQHF	TGTGCCTGGTCCGTGGGGACTTTTATCCATCAGCCCCAGCATTTT